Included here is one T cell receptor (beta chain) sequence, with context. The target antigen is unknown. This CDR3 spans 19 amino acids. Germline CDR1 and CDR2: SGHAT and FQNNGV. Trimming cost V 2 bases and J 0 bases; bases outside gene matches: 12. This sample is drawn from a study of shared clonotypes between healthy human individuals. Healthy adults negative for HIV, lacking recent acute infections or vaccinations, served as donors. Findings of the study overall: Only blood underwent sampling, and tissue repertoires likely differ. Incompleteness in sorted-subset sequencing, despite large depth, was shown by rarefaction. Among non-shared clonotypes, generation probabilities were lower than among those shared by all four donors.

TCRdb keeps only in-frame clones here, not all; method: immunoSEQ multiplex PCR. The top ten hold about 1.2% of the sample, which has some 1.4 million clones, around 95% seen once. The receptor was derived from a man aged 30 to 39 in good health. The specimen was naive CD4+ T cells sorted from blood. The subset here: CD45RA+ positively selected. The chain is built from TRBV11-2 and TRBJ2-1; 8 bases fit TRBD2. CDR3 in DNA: TGTGCCAGCAGCTTATTCCGGTCCTTAAGCGGGAGCTCCTACAATGAGCAGTTCTTC. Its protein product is CASSLFRSLSGSSYNEQFF. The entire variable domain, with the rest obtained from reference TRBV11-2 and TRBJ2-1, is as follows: EAGVAQSPRYKIIEKRQSVAFWCNPISGHATLYWYQQILGQGPKLLIQFQNNGVVDDSQLPKDRFSAERLKGVDSTLKIQPAKLEDSAVYLCASSLFRSLSGSSYNEQFFGPGTRLTVL.